The 27 T cell receptor beta chains below were found in one sample sequenced in a study of blood T cell repertoires in COVID-19. Produced via immunoSEQ multiplex PCR; TCRdb's table is partial and in-frame only. The data contain roughly 190,000 clones, approximately 90% of them seen just once; the ten biggest clones take up 20% to 25%. The sequencing input was peripheral blood. Receptors originate from a man in his sixties with active or convalescent COVID-19.

The chain carries TRBV7-2 and TRBJ2-1; tentatively, D is TRBD1 (6 bases). This CDR3 is built from 16 residues. Germline V gene data show CDR1 as SGHTA and CDR2 as FQGNSA. V gave up 8 bases and J gave up 3 bases, with 20 bases separating them. The CDR3 here is CASLRDTAPYYNEQFF. The CDR3 nucleotides are TGTGCCAGCCTACGGGACACCGCCCCTTACTACAATGAGCAGTTCTTC. The full variable domain, in which reference TRBV7-2 and TRBJ2-1 provide the parts outside the CDR3, is GAGVSQSPSNKVTEKGKDVELRCDPISGHTALYWYRQSLGQGLEFLIYFQGNSAPDKSGLPSDRFSAERTGGSVSTLTIQRTQQEDSAVYLCASLRDTAPYYNEQFFGPGTRLTVL.

CDR3 sequence (DNA): TGTGCTAGTGGTTTGGCCCTAGGGACAGGGGGCCCGAACACTGAAGCTTTCTTT. Translating it yields CASGLALGTGGPNTEAFF. V usage is TRBV12-5 and J usage is TRBJ1-1; TRBD1 matches at 12 bases. V dropped 1 base and J dropped 1; count of bases not matched to a gene: 7. Germline lookup yields CDR1 LGHNT and CDR2 FRNRAP. The CDR3 has 18 amino acids.

This chain links TRBV7-6 with TRBJ1-2; D possibly corresponds to TRBD1 (6 bases). This CDR3 region has 14 residues. The germline CDR1 and CDR2 sequences are SGHVS and FNYEAQ. Deletions cut 5 bases from V and 5 bases from J, with 15 bases between. CDR3 protein: CASSLSLTGYGYTF. The CDR3 DNA reads as TGTGCCAGCAGCCTCAGCTTGACAGGTTATGGCTACACCTTC.

The V and J genes are TRBV3-1 (or the pseudogene TRBV3-2) and TRBJ2-5; D is undetermined. The CDR3 extends over 15 amino acids. The germline V gene has CDR1 LGHDT and CDR2 YNNKEL (reference sequence). Trimming stripped 0 bases from V and 7 bases from J, with 15 bases between. CDR3: CASSQEYTVLGTQYF. The CDR3 DNA is TGTGCCAGCAGCCAAGAATACACTGTCCTAGGGACCCAGTACTTC.

The J gene is TRBJ2-1, the V gene TRBV5-4; 9 bases align to TRBD2. CDR1 is SGHNT and CDR2 is YYREEE in the germline V gene (reference sequence). CDR3 size: 14 residues. Unmatched junction bases numbered 7, after V lost 4 bases and J lost 8 bases. The CDR3 DNA reads TGTGCCAGCAGCCCTGGGGTAGCGGGGGATGAGCAGTTCTTC. This sequence encodes CASSPGVAGDEQFF.

The rearrangement links TRBV5-1 to TRBJ2-3; 9 bases align to TRBD2. Germline CDR1 reads SGHRS; CDR2 reads YFSETQ. The CDR3 runs 15 residues. Losses at the gene ends were 0 bases for V and 7 bases for J; bases not matched to a gene: 6. The CDR3 spells CASSLGGGAKNTQYF. The CDR3 DNA reads as TGCGCCAGCAGCTTGGGCGGGGGGGCTAAGAATACGCAGTATTTT.

This sequence joins TRBV29-1 and TRBJ2-5, with a tentative D call TRBD2 (6 bases). Per germline, CDR1 SQVTM and CDR2 ANQGSEA. Trimming removed 3 bases at V and 1 base at J, with 12 bases between. The CDR3 runs to 14 residues. CDR3 DNA sequence: TGCAGCGTTGAGCGCGGGGACTTCCAAGAGACCCAGTACTTC. Amino acid sequence: CSVERGDFQETQYF.

The chain employs TRBV20-1 and TRBJ2-5, with TRBD2 identical over 9 bases. The CDR3 has 16 amino acids. Trimming took 6 bases from V and 5 from J; bases not matched to a gene: 16. The germline V gene has CDR1 DFQATT and CDR2 SNEGSKA (reference sequence). The chain's CDR3 is CSASCPGLADFETQYF. The CDR3 bases are TGCAGTGCAAGTTGCCCGGGACTAGCAGACTTCGAGACCCAGTACTTC.

V is TRBV9 and J is TRBJ1-1; 7 bases align to TRBD1. The junction had 2 bases not matched to a gene; V was cut back by 2 bases and J by 1 base. Germline lookup yields CDR1 SGDLS and CDR2 YYNGEE. The CDR3 runs 14 residues. The CDR3 is CASSVGQQNTEAFF. The CDR3 DNA sequence: TGTGCCAGCAGCGTGGGACAGCAGAACACTGAAGCTTTCTTT.

V is TRBV28 and J is TRBJ1-5; 8 bases fit TRBD1. The V gene's germline CDR1 is MDHEN and CDR2 SYDVKM. The CDR3 covers 17 residues. The V and J ends lost 5 bases and 7 bases, in that order; junction bases with no gene match: 16. CDR3 in DNA: TGTGCCAGCAGTCTCAACTCGTTCGACAGGGGATGGCAGCCCCAGCATTTT. Translation: CASSLNSFDRGWQPQHF. Complete variable domain (other parts from reference TRBV28 and TRBJ1-5): DVKVTQSSRYLVKRTGEKVFLECVQDMDHENMFWYRQDPGLGLRLIYFSYDVKMKEKGDIPEGYSVSREKKERFSLILESASTNQTSMYLCASSLNSFDRGWQPQHFGDGTRLSIL.

There are a few counts of this clone. V gene TRBV6-5 combines with J gene TRBJ1-2; D is unclear. Germline V gene data show CDR1 as MNHEY and CDR2 as SVGAGI. V gave up 2 bases and J gave up 3 bases, with 10 bases separating them. The CDR3 runs to 14 residues. CDR3 region: CASSYLNRDYGYTF. CDR3 sequence (DNA): TGTGCCAGCAGTTACCTTAACCGGGACTATGGCTACACCTTC.

This sequence joins TRBV3-1 (or the pseudogene TRBV3-2) and TRBJ2-7; 10 bases agree with TRBD2. Trimming cost V 5 bases and J 0 bases; bases outside gene matches: 7. The germline gives CDR1 LGHDT, CDR2 YNNKEL (reference sequence). CDR3 length equals 16 residues. For the CDR3, the DNA is TGTGCCAGCAGCGCCCCTACTAGCGGGATCTCCTACGAGCAGTACTTC. Amino acids: CASSAPTSGISYEQYF.

This clone was counted only a few times. This rearrangement joins TRBV6-5 to TRBJ1-2; D remains unclear. There are 15 residues in the CDR3. Germline assignment: CDR1 MNHEY and CDR2 SVGAGI. Deletions cut 1 base from V and 2 bases from J, with 11 bases between. CDR3 loop: CASSYFHGFNYGYTF. CDR3 nucleotide sequence: TGTGCCAGCAGTTACTTCCACGGTTTCAACTATGGCTACACCTTC.

The chain joins TRBV6-1 to TRBJ1-5; D might be TRBD1 (5 bases). V lost 2 bases and J lost 5, with 7 bases in between. The CDR3 contains 13 residues. In germline, CDR1 is MNHNS, CDR2 SASEGT. CDR3 region: CASSERGYQPQHF. In DNA, the CDR3 is TGTGCCAGCAGTGAACGGGGGTATCAGCCCCAGCATTTT.

The chain has TRBV4-2 and TRBJ2-5; 11 bases are shared with TRBD2. The germline gives CDR1 LGHNA, CDR2 YNFKEQ. The V segment lost 0 bases and the J segment 4 bases; nucleotides outside the gene matches: 4. The CDR3 length is 16 residues. CDR3 protein: CASSQEVLAGAETQYF. For the CDR3, the DNA is TGTGCCAGCAGCCAAGAGGTACTAGCGGGGGCAGAGACCCAGTACTTC.

The chain joins TRBV11-1 to TRBJ2-6; D is possibly TRBD1 (5 bases). The germline V gene has CDR1 SGHAT and CDR2 FQDESV (reference sequence). This CDR3 comprises 15 residues. V lost 1 base and J 11 bases, leaving 15 bases between the germline ends. The CDR3 is CASSLGQLGIDVLTF. The CDR3 nucleotides are TGTGCCAGCAGCTTAGGACAGCTCGGAATTGACGTCCTGACTTTC. The full variable domain, rest sourced from reference TRBV11-1 and TRBJ2-6, is EAEVAQSPRYKITEKSQAVAFWCDPISGHATLYWYRQILGQGPELLVQFQDESVVDDSQLPKDRFSAERLKGVDSTLKIQPAELGDSAMYLCASSLGQLGIDVLTFGAGSRLTVL.

The V gene is TRBV6-5, the J gene TRBJ2-3; no firm D call. The germline CDR1 and CDR2 sequences are MNHEY and SVGAGI. The CDR3 is 12 residues long. V lost 7 bases, J lost 2 bases, and 7 bases lay in between. The CDR3 protein is CASKSPTDTQYF. The CDR3 bases are TGTGCCAGCAAGAGCCCCACAGATACGCAGTATTTT.

In the case of this clone: The junction and the germline gene differ at one end; a read error may be behind it. The CDR3 here is CATSRDLGGTFDF. CDR3 in DNA: TGTGCCACCAGCAGAGATCTGGGGGGAACCTTCGACTTT. This rearrangement joins TRBV15 to TRBJ1-6, with D maybe TRBD1 (5 bases). Germline V gene lookup returns CDR1 LNHNV and CDR2 YYDKDF (reference sequence). This CDR3 region has 13 residues.

The chain couples TRBV3-1 (or the pseudogene TRBV3-2) to TRBJ1-2; 7 bases line up with TRBD1. Looked up from germline, CDR1 is LGHDT and CDR2 is YNNKEL (reference sequence). The CDR3 consists of 12 residues. The ends lost 5 bases at V and 10 bases at J; junction bases unmatched: 7. CDR3 sequence (DNA): TGTGCCAGCAGCTCACGACAGGGTCTCTACACCTTC. Translation gives CASSSRQGLYTF.

The chain links TRBV12-3 or TRBV12-4 to TRBJ2-3, with 8 bases matching TRBD2. V shed 1 base and J 11 bases; nucleotides not matched to a gene: 2. This CDR3 comprises 12 residues. This CDR3 is CASSLDRGGQYF. In DNA form, the CDR3 reads TGTGCCAGCAGTTTAGATCGGGGGGGGCAGTATTTT.

The chain uses TRBV29-1 and TRBJ1-2; 11 bases fit TRBD1. CDR1 and CDR2 (germline): SQVTM, ANQGSEA. Losses at the gene ends were 7 bases for V and 3 bases for J; bases not matched to a gene: 10. The length of the CDR3 is 15 residues. CDR3 DNA: TGCAGCGCTTGGACAGGGGGCTCTGGTGACTATGGCTACACCTTC. This sequence encodes CSAWTGGSGDYGYTF.

J is TRBJ2-3 and V is TRBV3-1 (or the pseudogene TRBV3-2); D is possibly TRBD2 (5 bases). V was trimmed by 2 bases and J by 5 bases, leaving 11 bases between them. This CDR3 spans 14 amino acids. Per germline, CDR1 LGHDT and CDR2 YNNKEL (reference sequence). This CDR3 is CASSQPGEIDTQYF. The DNA for the CDR3 is TGTGCCAGCAGCCAACCCGGGGAGATAGATACGCAGTATTTT.

This clone was detected once. The genes are TRBV5-4 and TRBJ2-1, with TRBD2 matching 12 bases. This CDR3 has 19 amino acids. The V segment lost 4 bases and the J segment 0 bases; nucleotides outside the gene matches: 11. Germline CDR1 SGHNT, CDR2 YYREEE (reference sequence). The DNA of the CDR3 is TGTGCCAGCAGCCGGTTGACTAGCGGGGGTTTAAGCTCCTACAATGAGCAGTTCTTC. Amino acids: CASSRLTSGGLSSYNEQFF. The full variable domain, in which reference TRBV5-4 and TRBJ2-1 provide the parts outside the CDR3, is ETGVTQSPTHLIKTRGQQVTLRCSSQSGHNTVSWYQQALGQGPQFIFQYYREEENGRGNFPPRFSGLQFPNYSSELNVNALELDDSALYLCASSRLTSGGLSSYNEQFFGPGTRLTVL.

The chain combines TRBV6-5 with TRBJ2-5; no clear D gene. The CDR3 is 12 amino acids. The V gene lost 6 bases and the J gene lost 9 bases, with 14 bases spanning the gap. Germline lookup yields CDR1 MNHEY and CDR2 SVGAGI. Here the CDR3 DNA reads TGTGCCAGCAGCGATAGCCTTGGCGCCCAGTACTTC. Residues: CASSDSLGAQYF.

The rearrangement links TRBV27 to TRBJ1-4; TRBD1 might be the D (5 bases). The CDR3 is made up of 15 amino acids. With 2 bases removed from V and 4 bases from J, the gap between germline ends came to 11 bases. Per germline, CDR1 MNHEY and CDR2 SMNVEV (reference sequence). CDR3 sequence reads: CASSLEGRGNEKLFF. Here the CDR3 DNA reads TGTGCCAGCAGTTTAGAGGGGAGGGGTAATGAAAAACTGTTTTTT.

In its sample, this clone was seen once. This chain links TRBV2 with TRBJ1-1; D unresolved. This CDR3 comprises 11 residues. CDR1 is SNHLY, CDR2 FYNNEI, per germline. The germline V and J ends were trimmed by 6 bases and 5 bases, with 7 bases remaining between them. DNA of the CDR3: TGTGCCAGCAGGACGCGGACTGAAGCTTTCTTT. This encodes CASRTRTEAFF.

The chain joins TRBV15 to TRBJ1-2; the D gene is possibly TRBD1 (6 bases). The V end was cut by 0 bases, the J end by 4 bases, with 15 bases between. The CDR3 covers 16 residues. CDR1 LNHNV and CDR2 YYDKDF come from the germline V gene (reference sequence). The CDR3 nucleotides read TGTGCCACCAGCAGAGAAGGCAGGGGTGGGAGCTATGGCTACACCTTC. Translated: CATSREGRGGSYGYTF.